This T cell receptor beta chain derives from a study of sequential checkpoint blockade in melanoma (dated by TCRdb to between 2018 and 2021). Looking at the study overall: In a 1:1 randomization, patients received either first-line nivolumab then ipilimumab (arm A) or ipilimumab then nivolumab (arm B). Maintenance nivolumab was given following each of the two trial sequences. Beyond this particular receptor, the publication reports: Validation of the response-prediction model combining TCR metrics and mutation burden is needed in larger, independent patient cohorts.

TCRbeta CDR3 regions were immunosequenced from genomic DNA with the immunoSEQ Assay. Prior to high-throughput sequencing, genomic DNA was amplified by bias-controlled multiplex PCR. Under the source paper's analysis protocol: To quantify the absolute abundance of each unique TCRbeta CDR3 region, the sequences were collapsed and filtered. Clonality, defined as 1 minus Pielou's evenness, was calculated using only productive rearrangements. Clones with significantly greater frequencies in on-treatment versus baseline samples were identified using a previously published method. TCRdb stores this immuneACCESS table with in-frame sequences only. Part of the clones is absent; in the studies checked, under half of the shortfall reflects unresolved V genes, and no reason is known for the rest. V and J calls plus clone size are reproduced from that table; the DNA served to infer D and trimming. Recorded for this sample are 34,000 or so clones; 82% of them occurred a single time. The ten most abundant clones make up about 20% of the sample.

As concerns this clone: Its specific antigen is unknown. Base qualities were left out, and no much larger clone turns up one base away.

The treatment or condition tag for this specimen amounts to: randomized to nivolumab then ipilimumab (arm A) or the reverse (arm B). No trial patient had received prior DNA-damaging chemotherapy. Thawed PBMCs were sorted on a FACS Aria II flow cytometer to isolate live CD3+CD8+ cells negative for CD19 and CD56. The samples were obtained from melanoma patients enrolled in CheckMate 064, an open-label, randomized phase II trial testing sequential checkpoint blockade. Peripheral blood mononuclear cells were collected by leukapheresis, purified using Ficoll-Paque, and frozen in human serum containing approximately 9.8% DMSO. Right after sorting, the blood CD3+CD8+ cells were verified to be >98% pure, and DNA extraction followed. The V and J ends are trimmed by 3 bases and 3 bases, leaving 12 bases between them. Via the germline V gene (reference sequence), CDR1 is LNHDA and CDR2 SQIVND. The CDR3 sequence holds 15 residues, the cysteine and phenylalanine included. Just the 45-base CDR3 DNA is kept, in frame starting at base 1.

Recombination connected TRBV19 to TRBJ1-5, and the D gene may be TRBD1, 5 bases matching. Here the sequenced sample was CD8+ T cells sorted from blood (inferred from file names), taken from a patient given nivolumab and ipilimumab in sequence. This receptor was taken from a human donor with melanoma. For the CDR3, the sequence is CASSIVYRSNQPQHF. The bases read TGTGCCAGTAGTATTGTTTACAGGTCCAATCAGCCCCAGCATTTT.